This T cell receptor beta chain came from a study of T cells in Graves' hyperthyroidism and ophthalmopathy. Findings of the study overall: Most thyroid clonotypes expanded above 0.001 were also detected in blood.

Worth noting for this clonotype: Its specificity is unknown.

Amplified TCR beta CDR3 regions came from RNA transcripts. An initial round of RT-PCR targeting the TCR CDR3 relied on the HTBI primer set. A single record per CDR3 protein comes from TCRdb applying MiXCR to the multiplex PCR reads. The sample yields hundreds of thousands of distinct CDR3 sequences, just over 45% seen once. Sequencing was performed on peripheral blood or thyroid tissue (not recorded which). The sequence was collected from a woman younger than 30 with Graves' hyperthyroidism.

The CDR3 sequence: CASRFEGHPSNQPQHF. CDR3 sequence (DNA): TGCGCCAGCAGATTTGAGGGACACCCTAGCAATCAGCCCCAGCATTTT. The rearrangement joins TRBV5-1 to TRBJ1-5, with a tentative D call TRBD1 (6 bases). Germline V CDR1 and CDR2: SGHRS, YFSETQ. The CDR3 covers 16 residues. V lost 5 bases to trimming and J lost 0 bases, with 15 bases between them.